This TCR beta chain emerged from a study of identical twins. Study outcomes and limitations: Beta out-of-frame twin sharing showed a weaker excess. Out-of-frame TCR alpha sharing observed in monozygotic twins exceeded model estimates. One should note that invariant MAIT and iNKT cells could partly confound zero-insertion analyses.

With template switching, a universal primer site was added, and the cDNA carried unique molecular identifiers. TCRdb re-analysed the 5' RACE reads in MiXCR, keeping a single row per CDR3 protein. The sample includes 240,000 or so distinct CDR3 sequences, over 9.5% seen only once; the top ten take roughly 4%. For this clonotype: The target antigen is unknown.

In addition, the sample was reused for a study of yellow fever vaccine responses in identical twins.

The clonotype comes from a young woman in good health. Input material: memory (CD45RO+) T cells sorted from blood.

CDR3 residues: CASGGQAGGTGELFF. The CDR3 region has the DNA TGTGCCAGCGGTGGTCAAGCGGGAGGTACCGGGGAGCTGTTTTTT. The chain carries TRBV7-8 and TRBJ2-2; TRBD2 aligns across 9 bases. The germline V gene has CDR1 SGHVS and CDR2 FQNEAQ. With 8 bases clipped from V and 5 bases from J, the junction kept 9 bases outside the gene matches. The CDR3 has 15 residues.